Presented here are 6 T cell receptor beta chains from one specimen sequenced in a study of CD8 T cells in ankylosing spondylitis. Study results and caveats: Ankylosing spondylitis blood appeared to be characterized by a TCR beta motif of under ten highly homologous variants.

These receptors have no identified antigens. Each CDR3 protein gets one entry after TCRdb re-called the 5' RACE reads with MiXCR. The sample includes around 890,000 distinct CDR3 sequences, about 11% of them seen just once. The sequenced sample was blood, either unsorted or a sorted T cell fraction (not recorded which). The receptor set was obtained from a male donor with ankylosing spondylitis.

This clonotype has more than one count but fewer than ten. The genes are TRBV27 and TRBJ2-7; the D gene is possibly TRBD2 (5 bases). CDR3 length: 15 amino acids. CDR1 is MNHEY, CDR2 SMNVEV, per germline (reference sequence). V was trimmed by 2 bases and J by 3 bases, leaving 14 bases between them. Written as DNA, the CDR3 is TGTGCCAGCAGTTTAGCGGGTGGGTCCTTCTACGAGCAGTACTTC. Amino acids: CASSLAGGSFYEQYF.

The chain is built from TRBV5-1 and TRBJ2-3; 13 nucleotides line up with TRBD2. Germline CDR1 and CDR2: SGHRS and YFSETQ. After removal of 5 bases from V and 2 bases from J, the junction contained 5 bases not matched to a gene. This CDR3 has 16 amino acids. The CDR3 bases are TGCGCCAGCAGGCTGGGACTAGCGGGACTCACAGATACGCAGTATTTT. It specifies CASRLGLAGLTDTQYF.

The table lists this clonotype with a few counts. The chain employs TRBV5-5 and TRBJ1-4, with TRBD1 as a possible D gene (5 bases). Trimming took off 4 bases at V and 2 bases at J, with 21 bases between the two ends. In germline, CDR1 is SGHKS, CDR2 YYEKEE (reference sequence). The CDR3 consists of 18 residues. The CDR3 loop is CASSATGSSYRTNEKLFF. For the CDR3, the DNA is TGTGCCAGCAGCGCAACCGGGAGTTCTTACAGGACTAATGAAAAACTGTTTTTT.

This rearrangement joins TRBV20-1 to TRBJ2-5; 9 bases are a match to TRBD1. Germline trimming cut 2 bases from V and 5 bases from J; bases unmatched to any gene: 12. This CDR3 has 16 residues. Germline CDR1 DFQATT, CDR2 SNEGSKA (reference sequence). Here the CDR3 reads CSARFHRQGVGETQYF. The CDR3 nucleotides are TGCAGTGCTAGATTCCACCGACAGGGGGTCGGGGAGACCCAGTACTTC.

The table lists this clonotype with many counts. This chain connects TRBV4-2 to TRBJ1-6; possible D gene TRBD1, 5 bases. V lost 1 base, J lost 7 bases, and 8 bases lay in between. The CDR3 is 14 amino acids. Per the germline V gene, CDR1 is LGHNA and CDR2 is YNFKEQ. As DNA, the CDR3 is TGTGCCAGCAGCCAAGTCCAGGGCAATTCACCCCTCCACTTT. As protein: CASSQVQGNSPLHF.

CDR3 nucleotide sequence: TGTGCCAGCAGCCAGGACGAAGGGGATACGCAGTATTTT. It translates to CASSQDEGDTQYF. The chain combines TRBV7-9 with TRBJ2-3; no definite D call. This CDR3 contains 13 residues. The germline gives CDR1 SEHNR, CDR2 FQNEAQ (reference sequence). V shed 5 bases and J shed 6 bases, with 12 bases lying between them.